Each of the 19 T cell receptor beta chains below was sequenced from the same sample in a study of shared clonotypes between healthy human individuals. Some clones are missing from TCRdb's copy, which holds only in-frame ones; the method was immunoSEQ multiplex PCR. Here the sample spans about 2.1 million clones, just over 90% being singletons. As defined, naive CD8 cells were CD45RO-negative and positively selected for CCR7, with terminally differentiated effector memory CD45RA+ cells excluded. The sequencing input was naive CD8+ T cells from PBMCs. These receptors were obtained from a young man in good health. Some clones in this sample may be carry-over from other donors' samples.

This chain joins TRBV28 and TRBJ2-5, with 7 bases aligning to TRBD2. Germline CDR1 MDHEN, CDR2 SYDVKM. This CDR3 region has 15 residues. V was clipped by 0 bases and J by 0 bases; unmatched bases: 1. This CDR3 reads CASSLWGGNQETQYF. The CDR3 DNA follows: TGTGCCAGCAGTTTATGGGGGGGGAACCAAGAGACCCAGTACTTC. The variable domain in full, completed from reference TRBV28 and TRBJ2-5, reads DVKVTQSSRYLVKRTGEKVFLECVQDMDHENMFWYRQDPGLGLRLIYFSYDVKMKEKGDIPEGYSVSREKKERFSLILESASTNQTSMYLCASSLWGGNQETQYFGPGTRLLVL.

CDR3 coding DNA: TGTGCCAGCAGTAGAAGGGGAGGTATCGACGAGCAGTACTTC. Residues: CASSRRGGIDEQYF. The V and J genes are TRBV28 and TRBJ2-7, with TRBD2 as a possible D gene (6 bases). V lost 5 bases, J lost 5 bases, and 16 bases lay in between. CDR1 and CDR2 (germline): MDHEN, SYDVKM. The CDR3 is made up of 14 amino acids.

The CDR3 loop is CASSLWDREKRTEAFF. The CDR3 nucleotides read TGTGCCAGCAGCTTATGGGACAGGGAAAAAAGGACTGAAGCTTTCTTT. The J gene is TRBJ1-1, the V gene TRBV11-2; 9 bases are a match to TRBD1. J gave up 5 bases and V 2 bases, and 9 bases lay outside the gene matches. The CDR3 runs to 16 residues. In germline, CDR1 is SGHAT, CDR2 FQNNGV.

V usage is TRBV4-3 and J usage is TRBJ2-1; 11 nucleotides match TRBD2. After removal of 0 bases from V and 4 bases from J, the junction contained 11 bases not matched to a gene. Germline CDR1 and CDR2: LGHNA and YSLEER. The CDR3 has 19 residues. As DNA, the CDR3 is TGCGCCAGCAGCCAAGATCCCTTAAGACTAGCGGGAAAATACAATGAGCAGTTCTTC. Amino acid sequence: CASSQDPLRLAGKYNEQFF.

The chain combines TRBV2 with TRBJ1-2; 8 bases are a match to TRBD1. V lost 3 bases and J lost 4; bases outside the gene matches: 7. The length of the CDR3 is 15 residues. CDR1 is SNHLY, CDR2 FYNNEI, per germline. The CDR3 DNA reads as TGTGCCAGCAGTGAGTCGGCAGGGGGCGTCTATGGCTACACCTTC. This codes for CASSESAGGVYGYTF.

The CDR3 sequence is CATSGRDRGGYNEQFF. CDR3 bases: TGTGCCACCAGCGGAAGGGACAGGGGGGGCTACAATGAGCAGTTCTTC. The chain recombines TRBV15 with TRBJ2-1, with TRBD1 identical over 11 bases. Germline assignment: CDR1 LNHNV and CDR2 YYDKDF (reference sequence). With 5 bases clipped from V and 3 bases from J, the junction kept 6 bases outside the gene matches. The CDR3 extends over 16 amino acids.

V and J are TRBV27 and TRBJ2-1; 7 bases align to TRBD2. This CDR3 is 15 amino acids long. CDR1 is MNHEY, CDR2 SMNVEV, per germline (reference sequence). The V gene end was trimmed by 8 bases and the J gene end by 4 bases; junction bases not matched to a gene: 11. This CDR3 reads CASAFQGLKYNEQFF. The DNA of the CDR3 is TGTGCCAGCGCTTTCCAGGGACTAAAATACAATGAGCAGTTCTTC.

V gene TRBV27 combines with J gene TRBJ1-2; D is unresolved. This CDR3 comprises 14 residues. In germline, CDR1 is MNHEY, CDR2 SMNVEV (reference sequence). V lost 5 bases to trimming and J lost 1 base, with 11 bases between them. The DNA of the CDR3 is TGTGCCAGCAGTCCCCGTATAGGTAACTATGGCTACACCTTC. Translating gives CASSPRIGNYGYTF.

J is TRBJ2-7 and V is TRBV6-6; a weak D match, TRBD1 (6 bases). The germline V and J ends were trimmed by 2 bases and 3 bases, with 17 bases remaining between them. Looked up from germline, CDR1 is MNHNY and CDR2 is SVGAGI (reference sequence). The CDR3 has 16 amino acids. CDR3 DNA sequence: TGTGCCAGCAGTTACCCCGGTAACAGGGAGAACTACGAGCAGTACTTC. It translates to CASSYPGNRENYEQYF.

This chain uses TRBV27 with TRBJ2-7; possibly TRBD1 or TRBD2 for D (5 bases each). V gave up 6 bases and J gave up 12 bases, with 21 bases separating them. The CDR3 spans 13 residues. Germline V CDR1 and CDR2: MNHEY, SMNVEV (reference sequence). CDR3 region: CASSPLGPPSAYF. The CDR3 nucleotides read TGTGCCAGCAGCCCCTTGGGACCCCCGAGTGCGTACTTC.

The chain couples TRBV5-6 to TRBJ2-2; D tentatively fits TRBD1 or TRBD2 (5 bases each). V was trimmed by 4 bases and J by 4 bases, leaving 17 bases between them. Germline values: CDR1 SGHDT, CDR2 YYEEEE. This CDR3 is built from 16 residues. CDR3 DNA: TGTGCCAGCAGCCGCCCCAAGGGACGGGGCACCGGGGAGCTGTTTTTT. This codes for CASSRPKGRGTGELFF. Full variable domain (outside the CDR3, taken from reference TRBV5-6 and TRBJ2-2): DAGVTQSPTHLIKTRGQQVTLRCSPKSGHDTVSWYQQALGQGPQFIFQYYEEEERQRGNFPDRFSGHQFPNYSSELNVNALLLGDSALYLCASSRPKGRGTGELFFGEGSRLTVL.

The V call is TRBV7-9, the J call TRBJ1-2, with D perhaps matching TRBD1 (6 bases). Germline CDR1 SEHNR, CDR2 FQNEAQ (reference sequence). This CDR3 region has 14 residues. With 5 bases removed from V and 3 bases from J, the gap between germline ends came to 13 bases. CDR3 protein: CASSDRDTHYGYTF. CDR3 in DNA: TGTGCCAGCAGCGACCGGGACACTCACTATGGCTACACCTTC.

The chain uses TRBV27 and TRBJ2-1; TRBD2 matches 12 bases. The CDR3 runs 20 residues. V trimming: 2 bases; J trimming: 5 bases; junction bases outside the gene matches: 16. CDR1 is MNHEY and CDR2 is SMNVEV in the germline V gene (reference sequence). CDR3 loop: CASSLAPGTSGLSTHNEQFF. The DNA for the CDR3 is TGTGCCAGCAGTTTAGCCCCGGGGACTAGCGGGTTATCAACTCACAATGAGCAGTTCTTC.

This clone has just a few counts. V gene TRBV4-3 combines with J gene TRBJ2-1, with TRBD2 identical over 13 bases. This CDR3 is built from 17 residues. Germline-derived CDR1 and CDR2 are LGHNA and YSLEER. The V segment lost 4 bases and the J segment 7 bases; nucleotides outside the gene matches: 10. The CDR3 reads CASSPDRTSGSRNEQFF. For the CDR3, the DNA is TGCGCCAGCAGCCCCGACAGGACTAGCGGGAGCCGGAATGAGCAGTTCTTC.

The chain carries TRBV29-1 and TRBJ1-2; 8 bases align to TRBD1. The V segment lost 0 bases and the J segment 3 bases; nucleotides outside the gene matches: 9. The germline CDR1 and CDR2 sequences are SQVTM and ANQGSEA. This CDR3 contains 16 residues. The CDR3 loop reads CSVEDGRGQGDYGYTF. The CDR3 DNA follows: TGCAGCGTTGAAGATGGCAGGGGGCAGGGCGACTATGGCTACACCTTC.

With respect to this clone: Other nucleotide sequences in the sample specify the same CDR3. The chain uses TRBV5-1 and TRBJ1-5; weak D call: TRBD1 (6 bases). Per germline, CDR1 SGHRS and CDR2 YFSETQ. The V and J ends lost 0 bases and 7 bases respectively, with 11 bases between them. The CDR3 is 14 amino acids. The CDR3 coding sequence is TGCGCCAGCAGCTTGGAAGGGGGTATCCAGCCCCAGCATTTT. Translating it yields CASSLEGGIQPQHF.

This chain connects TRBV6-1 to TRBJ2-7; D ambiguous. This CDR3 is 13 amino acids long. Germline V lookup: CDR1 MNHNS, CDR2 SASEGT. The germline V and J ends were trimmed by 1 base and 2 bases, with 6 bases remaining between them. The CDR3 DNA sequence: TGTGCCAGCAGTGAAGTGGCTGCCTACGAGCAGTACTTC. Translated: CASSEVAAYEQYF.

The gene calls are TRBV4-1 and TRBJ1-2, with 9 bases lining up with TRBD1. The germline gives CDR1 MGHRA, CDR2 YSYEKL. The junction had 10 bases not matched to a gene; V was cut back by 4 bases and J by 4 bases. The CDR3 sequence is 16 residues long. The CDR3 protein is CASSPRDREQIYGYTF. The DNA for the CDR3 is TGCGCCAGCAGCCCGAGGGACAGGGAGCAAATCTATGGCTACACCTTC.

CDR3 sequence: CASSLGVNSYNEQFF. The CDR3 coding sequence is TGTGCCAGCAGCTTGGGGGTGAACTCCTACAATGAGCAGTTCTTC. The chain uses TRBV5-8 and TRBJ2-1, with D unclear. This CDR3 has 15 residues. V lost 0 bases to trimming and J lost 0 bases, with 7 bases between them. CDR1 and CDR2 from the germline V gene are SGHTS and YDEGEE. Full variable domain (missing parts from reference TRBV5-8 and TRBJ2-1): EAGVTQSPTHLIKTRGQQATLRCSPISGHTSVYWYQQALGLGLQFLLWYDEGEERNRGNFPPRFSGRQFPNYSSELNVNALELEDSALYLCASSLGVNSYNEQFFGPGTRLTVL.